The present T cell receptor beta chain was sequenced within a study of T cell responses to AZD1222 COVID-19 vaccine. Repertoires were generated with immunoSEQ multiplex PCR, while TCRdb's copy carries only in-frame clones and drops some. This sample yields 100,000 to 150,000 clones, of which 90% are seen a single time; about 7% belongs to the top ten. A note on this clone: What it recognizes is unknown.

The study's findings and limits: Mostly white British, mostly female donors; authors suggested clonal diversity may be underestimated. Two AZD1222 doses significantly raised spike-specific TCR breadth and depth over controls. Vaccine-related CD4 TCRs covered spike, predominating at 160-218 and 743-854.

Unmatched junction bases numbered 2, after V lost 6 bases and J lost 6 bases. Germline CDR1 SGHRS, CDR2 YFSETQ. The CDR3 consists of 11 residues. Sequenced material: peripheral blood, taken on day 0 of AZD1222 vaccination. The rearrangement joins TRBV5-1 to TRBJ1-1; 7 nucleotides line up with TRBD1. The clonotype comes from an adult in good health. The CDR3 DNA is TGCGCCAGCATTCAGGGGGCTGAAGCTTTCTTT. It translates to CASIQGAEAFF.